This T cell receptor beta chain was retrieved from a study of blood T cell repertoires in COVID-19. The CDR3 runs 16 residues. Trimming pared 2 bases from V and 2 bases from J, leaving 13 bases between. In germline, CDR1 is WSHSY, CDR2 SAAADI. Produced via immunoSEQ multiplex PCR; TCRdb's table is partial and in-frame only. The table lists fewer than 120,000 clones, 60% to 80% of them singletons. The chain is built from TRBV10-2 and TRBJ2-1; no clear D gene. The sequencing sample was made of peripheral blood. The clonotype was recovered from a woman aged 80 or older with active or convalescent COVID-19. As DNA, the CDR3 is TGCGCCAGCAGTGAGGGGCGTTTCAACCCCTACAATGAGCAGTTCTTC. Translated: CASSEGRFNPYNEQFF.